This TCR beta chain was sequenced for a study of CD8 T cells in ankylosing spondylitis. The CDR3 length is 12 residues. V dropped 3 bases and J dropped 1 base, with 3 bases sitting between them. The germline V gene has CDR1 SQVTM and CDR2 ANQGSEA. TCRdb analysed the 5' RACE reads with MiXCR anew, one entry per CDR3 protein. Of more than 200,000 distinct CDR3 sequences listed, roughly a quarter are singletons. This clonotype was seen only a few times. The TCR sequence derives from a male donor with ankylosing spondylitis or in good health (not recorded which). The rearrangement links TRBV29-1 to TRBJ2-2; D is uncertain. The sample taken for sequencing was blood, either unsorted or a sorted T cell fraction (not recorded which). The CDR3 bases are TGCAGCGTTGAGGTGAACACCGGGGAGCTGTTTTTT. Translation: CSVEVNTGELFF.